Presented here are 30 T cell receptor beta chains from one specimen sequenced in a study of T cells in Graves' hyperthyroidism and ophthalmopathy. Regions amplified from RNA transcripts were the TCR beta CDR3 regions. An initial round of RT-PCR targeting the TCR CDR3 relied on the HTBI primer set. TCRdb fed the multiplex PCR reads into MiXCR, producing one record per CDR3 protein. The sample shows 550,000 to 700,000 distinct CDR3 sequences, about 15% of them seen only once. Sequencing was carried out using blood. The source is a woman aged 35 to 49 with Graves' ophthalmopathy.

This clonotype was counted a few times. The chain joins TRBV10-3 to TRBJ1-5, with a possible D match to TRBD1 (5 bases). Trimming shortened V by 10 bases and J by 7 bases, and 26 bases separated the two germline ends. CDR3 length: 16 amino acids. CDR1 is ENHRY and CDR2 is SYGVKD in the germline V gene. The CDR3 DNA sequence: TGTGCCAACAGCTCGTACCAGGGAGTGTTGGGCCAGCCCCAGCATTTT. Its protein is CANSSYQGVLGQPQHF.

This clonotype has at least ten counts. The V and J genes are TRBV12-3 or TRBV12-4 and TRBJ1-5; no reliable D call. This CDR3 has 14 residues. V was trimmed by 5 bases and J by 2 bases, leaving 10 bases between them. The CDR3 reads CASSPYAGNQPQHF. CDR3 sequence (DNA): TGTGCCAGCAGTCCATATGCAGGCAATCAGCCCCAGCATTTT.

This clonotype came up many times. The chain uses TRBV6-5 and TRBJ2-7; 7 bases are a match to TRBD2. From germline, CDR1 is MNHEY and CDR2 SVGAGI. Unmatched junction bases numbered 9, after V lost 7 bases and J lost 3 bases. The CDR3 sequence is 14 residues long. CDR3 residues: CASNFLAGVYEQYF. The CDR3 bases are TGTGCCAGCAATTTTTTGGCGGGAGTCTACGAGCAGTACTTC.

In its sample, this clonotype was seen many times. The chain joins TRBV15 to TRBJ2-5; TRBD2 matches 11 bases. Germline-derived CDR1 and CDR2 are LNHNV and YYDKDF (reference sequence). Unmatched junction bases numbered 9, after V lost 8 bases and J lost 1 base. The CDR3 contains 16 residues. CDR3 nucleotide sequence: TGTGCCACCCGAAGTCTAGGGACTAGCGGCCAAGAGACCCAGTACTTC. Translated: CATRSLGTSGQETQYF.

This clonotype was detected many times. The CDR3 region is CASSVDSAGGYGYTF. CDR3 DNA sequence: TGTGCCAGCAGTGTAGACAGCGCTGGGGGCTATGGCTACACCTTC. The V call is TRBV6-1, the J call TRBJ1-2, with D possibly TRBD1 on 5 matching bases. The V gene's germline CDR1 is MNHNS and CDR2 SASEGT. There are 15 residues in the CDR3. Trimming stripped 4 bases from V and 4 bases from J, with 16 bases between.

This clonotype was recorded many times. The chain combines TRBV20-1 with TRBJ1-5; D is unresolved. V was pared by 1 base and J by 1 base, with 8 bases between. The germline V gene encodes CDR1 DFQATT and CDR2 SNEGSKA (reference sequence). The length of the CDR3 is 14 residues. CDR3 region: CSARGIGSNQPQHF. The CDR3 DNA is TGCAGTGCTAGAGGGATCGGGAGCAATCAGCCCCAGCATTTT.

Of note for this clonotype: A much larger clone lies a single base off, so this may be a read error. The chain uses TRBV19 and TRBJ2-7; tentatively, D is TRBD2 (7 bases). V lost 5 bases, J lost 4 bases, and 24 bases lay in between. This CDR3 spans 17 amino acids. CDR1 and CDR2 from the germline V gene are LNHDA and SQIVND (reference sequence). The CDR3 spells CASSPRLRGALSYEQYF. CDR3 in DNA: TGTGCCAGTAGTCCCCGTCTCCGGGGGGCGCTTTCGTACGAGCAGTACTTC.

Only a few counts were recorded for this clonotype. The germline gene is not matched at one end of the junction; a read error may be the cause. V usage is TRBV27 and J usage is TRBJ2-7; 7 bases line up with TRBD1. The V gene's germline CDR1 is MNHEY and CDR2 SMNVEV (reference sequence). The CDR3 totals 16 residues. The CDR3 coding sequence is TGTGCCAGCAGCTTATCATGGGGACAGCCGGCCTACGAGCAGTACTTC. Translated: CASSLSWGQPAYEQYF.

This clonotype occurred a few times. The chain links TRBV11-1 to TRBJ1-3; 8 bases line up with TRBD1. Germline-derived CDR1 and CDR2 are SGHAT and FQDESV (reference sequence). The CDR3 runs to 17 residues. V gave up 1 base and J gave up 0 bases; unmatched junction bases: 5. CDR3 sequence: CASSLGDRPSSGNTIYF. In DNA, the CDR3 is TGTGCCAGCAGCTTAGGGGACAGGCCCAGCTCTGGAAACACCATATATTTT.

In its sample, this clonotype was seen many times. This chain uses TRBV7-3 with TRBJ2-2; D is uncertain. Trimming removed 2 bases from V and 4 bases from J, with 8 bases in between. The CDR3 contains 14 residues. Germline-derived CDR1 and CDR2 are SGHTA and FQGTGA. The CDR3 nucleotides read TGTGCCAGCAGCTTATCCCTAACCACCGGGGAGCTGTTTTTT. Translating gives CASSLSLTTGELFF.

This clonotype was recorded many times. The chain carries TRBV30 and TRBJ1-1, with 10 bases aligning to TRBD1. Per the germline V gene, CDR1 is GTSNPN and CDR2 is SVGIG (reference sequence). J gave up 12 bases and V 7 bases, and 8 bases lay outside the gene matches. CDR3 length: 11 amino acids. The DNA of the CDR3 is TGTGCCTCCGACAGGGGGCTTAGAACTTTCTTT. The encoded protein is CASDRGLRTFF.

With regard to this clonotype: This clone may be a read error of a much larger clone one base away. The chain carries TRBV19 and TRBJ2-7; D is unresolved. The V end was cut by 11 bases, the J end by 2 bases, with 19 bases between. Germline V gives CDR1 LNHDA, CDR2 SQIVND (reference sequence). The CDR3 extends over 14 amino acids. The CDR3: CAASRVGGAYEQYF. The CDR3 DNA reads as TGTGCCGCCAGTCGGGTCGGCGGCGCCTACGAGCAGTACTTC.

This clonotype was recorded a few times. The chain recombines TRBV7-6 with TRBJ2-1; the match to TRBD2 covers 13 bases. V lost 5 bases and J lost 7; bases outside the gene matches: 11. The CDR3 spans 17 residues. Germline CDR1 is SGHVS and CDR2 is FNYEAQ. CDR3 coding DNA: TGTGCCAGCAGCACAAGCTCGGGACTAGCGGGAACAAATGAGCAGTTCTTC. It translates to CASSTSSGLAGTNEQFF.

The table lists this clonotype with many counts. Here the CDR3 DNA reads TGTGCCAGCAGTTTCGAGCGGAGCTCCTACAATGAGCAGTTCTTC. It codes for CASSFERSSYNEQFF. This sequence joins TRBV12-3 or TRBV12-4 and TRBJ2-1; TRBD2 is a possible D gene (5 bases). V was clipped by 3 bases and J by 0 bases, with 9 bases between them. This CDR3 comprises 15 residues.

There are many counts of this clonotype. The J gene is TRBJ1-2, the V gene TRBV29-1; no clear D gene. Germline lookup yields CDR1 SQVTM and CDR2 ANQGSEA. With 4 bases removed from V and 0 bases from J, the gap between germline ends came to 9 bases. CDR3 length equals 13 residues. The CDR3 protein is CSVVNSANYGYTF. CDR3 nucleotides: TGCAGCGTTGTCAACAGTGCTAACTATGGCTACACCTTC.

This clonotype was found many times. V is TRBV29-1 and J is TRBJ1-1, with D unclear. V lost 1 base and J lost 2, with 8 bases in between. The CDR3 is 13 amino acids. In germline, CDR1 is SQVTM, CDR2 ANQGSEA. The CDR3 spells CSVEGYRNTEAFF. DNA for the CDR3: TGCAGCGTTGAAGGATACAGAAACACTGAAGCTTTCTTT.

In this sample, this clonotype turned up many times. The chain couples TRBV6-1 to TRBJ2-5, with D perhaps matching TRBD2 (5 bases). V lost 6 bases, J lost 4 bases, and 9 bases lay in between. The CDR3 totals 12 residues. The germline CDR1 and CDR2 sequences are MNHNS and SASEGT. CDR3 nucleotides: TGTGCCAGCAGAGGAGGACTAGAGACCCAGTACTTC. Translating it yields CASRGGLETQYF.

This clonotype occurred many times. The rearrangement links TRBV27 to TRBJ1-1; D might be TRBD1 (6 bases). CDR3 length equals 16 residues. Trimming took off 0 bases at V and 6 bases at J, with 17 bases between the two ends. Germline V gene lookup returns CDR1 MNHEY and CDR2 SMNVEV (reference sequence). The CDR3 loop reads CASSLSSTGFFAEAFF. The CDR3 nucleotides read TGTGCCAGCAGTTTATCTTCGACAGGTTTTTTCGCTGAAGCTTTCTTT.

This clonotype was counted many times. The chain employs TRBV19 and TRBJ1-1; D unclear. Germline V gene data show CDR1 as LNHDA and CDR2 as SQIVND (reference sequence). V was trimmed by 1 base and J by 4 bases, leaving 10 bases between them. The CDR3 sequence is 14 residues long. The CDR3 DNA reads TGTGCCAGTAGTATAGCCCGGGGTCGCACTGAAGCTTTCTTT. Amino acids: CASSIARGRTEAFF.

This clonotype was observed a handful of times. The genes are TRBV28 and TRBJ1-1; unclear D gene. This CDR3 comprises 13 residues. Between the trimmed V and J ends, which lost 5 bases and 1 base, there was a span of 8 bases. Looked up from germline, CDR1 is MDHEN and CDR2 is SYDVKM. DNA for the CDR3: TGTGCCAGCAGTACATCATCGAACACTGAAGCTTTCTTT. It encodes CASSTSSNTEAFF.

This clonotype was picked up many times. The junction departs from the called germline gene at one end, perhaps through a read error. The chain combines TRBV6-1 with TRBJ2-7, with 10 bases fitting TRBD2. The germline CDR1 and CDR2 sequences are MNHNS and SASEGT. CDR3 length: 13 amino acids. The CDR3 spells CASGRSAGGPRHF. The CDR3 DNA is TGTGCCAGCGGCCGGTCAGCGGGAGGGCCACGTCACTTC.

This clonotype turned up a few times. The CDR3 nucleotides are TGCAGCGTTGCAAGGGGCGGCGAGCAGTACTTC. This codes for CSVARGGEQYF. This chain links TRBV29-1 with TRBJ2-7, with a possible D match to TRBD1 (5 bases). V shed 4 bases and J shed 6 bases, with 10 bases lying between them. The CDR3 runs 11 residues. Germline V gene data show CDR1 as SQVTM and CDR2 as ANQGSEA.

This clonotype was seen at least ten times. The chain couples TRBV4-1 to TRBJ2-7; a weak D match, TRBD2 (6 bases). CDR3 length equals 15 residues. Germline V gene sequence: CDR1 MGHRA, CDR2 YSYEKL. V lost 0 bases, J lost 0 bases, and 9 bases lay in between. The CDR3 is CASSQEGGFSYEQYF. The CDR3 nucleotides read TGCGCCAGCAGCCAAGAGGGAGGCTTCTCCTACGAGCAGTACTTC.

DNA of the CDR3: TGTGCCACGGAGCGGGGGCTGGGGACCGGGGAGCTGTTTTTT. It codes for CATERGLGTGELFF. V gene TRBV28 combines with J gene TRBJ2-2; 8 bases line up with TRBD2. In germline, CDR1 is MDHEN, CDR2 SYDVKM. The V gene end was trimmed by 10 bases and the J gene end by 5 bases; junction bases not matched to a gene: 9. CDR3 size: 14 residues.

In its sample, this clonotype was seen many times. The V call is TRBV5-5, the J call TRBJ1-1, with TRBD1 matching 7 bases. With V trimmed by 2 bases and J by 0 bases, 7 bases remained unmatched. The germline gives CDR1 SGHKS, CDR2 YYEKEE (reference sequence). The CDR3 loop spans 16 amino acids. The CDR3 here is CASSLIVGGMNTEAFF. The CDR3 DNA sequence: TGTGCCAGCAGCTTAATAGTAGGGGGCATGAACACTGAAGCTTTCTTT.

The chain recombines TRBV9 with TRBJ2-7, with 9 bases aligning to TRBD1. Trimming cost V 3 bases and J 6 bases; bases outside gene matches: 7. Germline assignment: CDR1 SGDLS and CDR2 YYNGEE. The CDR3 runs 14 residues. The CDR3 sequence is CASSGGDRVGEQYF. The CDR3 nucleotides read TGTGCCAGCAGCGGTGGGGACAGGGTCGGCGAGCAGTACTTC.

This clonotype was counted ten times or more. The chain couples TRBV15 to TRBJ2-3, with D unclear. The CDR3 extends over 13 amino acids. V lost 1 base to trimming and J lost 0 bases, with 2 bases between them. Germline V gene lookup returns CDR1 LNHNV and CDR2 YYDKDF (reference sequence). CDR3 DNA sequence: TGTGCCACCAGCAGAGCGAGCACAGATACGCAGTATTTT. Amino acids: CATSRASTDTQYF.

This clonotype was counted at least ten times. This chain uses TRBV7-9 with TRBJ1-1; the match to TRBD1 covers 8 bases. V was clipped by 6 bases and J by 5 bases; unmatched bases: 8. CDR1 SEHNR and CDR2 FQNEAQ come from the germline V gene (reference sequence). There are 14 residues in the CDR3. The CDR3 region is CASREQGVWTEAFF. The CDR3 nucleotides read TGTGCCAGCAGAGAACAGGGGGTTTGGACTGAAGCTTTCTTT. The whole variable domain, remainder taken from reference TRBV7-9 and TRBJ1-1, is DTGVSQNPRHKITKRGQNVTFRCDPISEHNRLYWYRQTLGQGPEFLTYFQNEAQLEKSRLLSDRFSAERPKGSFSTLEIQRTEQGDSAMYLCASREQGVWTEAFFGQGTRLTVV.

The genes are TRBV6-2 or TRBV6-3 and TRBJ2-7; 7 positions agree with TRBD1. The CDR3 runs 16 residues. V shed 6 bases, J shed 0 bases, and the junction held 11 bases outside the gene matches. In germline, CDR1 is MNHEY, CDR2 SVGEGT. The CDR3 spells CASSSIDRDLSYEQYF. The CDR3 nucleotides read TGTGCCAGCAGCTCCATCGACAGGGATCTCTCCTACGAGCAGTACTTC.

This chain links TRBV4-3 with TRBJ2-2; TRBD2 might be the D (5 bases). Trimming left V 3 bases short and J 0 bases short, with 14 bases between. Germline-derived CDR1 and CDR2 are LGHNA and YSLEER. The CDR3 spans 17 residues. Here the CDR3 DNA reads TGCGCCAGCAGCCAGGATAGAGCGGAAGCGAACACCGGGGAGCTGTTTTTT. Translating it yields CASSQDRAEANTGELFF.